Listed below are T cell receptor beta chains from one sample, sequenced in a study of response to subunit inactivated influenza vaccine. TCRdb re-called the RT-PCR reads with MiXCR, one entry per CDR3 protein. The sample gives approximately 530,000 distinct CDR3 sequences, 6.5% to 8% of which show up once; roughly 13% is in the top ten. The specimen was PBMCs from blood, collected less than 25 months after vaccination. All receptors derive from a man aged 45-69 years who received an inactivated influenza vaccine. The CDR3 runs from the conserved cysteine through the conserved F or W. The order of the fields is V gene, J gene, clone size, D gene, CDR3 DNA, CDR3 protein. A D gene is named only where the DNA matches it firmly. Rows may omit the clone size; those that give it use once, few, many or a size class.

v_call: TRBV4-2
j_call: TRBJ2-3
clone_size: many
d_call: .
cdr3_nt: TGTGCCAGCAGCCAAGGAGGGTCTCAGTATTTT
cdr3_aa: CASSQGGSQYF

v_call: TRBV12-3/TRBV12-4
j_call: TRBJ2-3
clone_size: .
d_call: TRBD2
cdr3_nt: TGTGCCAGCAGTTTCCAGCGGGGGGCGGGAGATACGCAGTATTTT
cdr3_aa: CASSFQRGAGDTQYF

v_call: TRBV4-2
j_call: TRBJ1-1
clone_size: .
d_call: .
cdr3_nt: TGTGCCAGCAGCCAAGAAGAGGGAAGTACTGAAGCTTTCTTT
cdr3_aa: CASSQEEGSTEAFF

v_call: TRBV5-1
j_call: TRBJ2-3
clone_size: .
d_call: TRBD2
cdr3_nt: TGCGCCAGCAGCTTGGTTCTAGCGGGAGGTGGCGCAGATACGCAGTATTTT
cdr3_aa: CASSLVLAGGGADTQYF

v_call: TRBV18
j_call: TRBJ2-1
clone_size: .
d_call: .
cdr3_nt: TGTGCCAGCTCACGACAGAGCTTCAATGAGCAGTTCTTC
cdr3_aa: CASSRQSFNEQFF

v_call: TRBV5-6
j_call: TRBJ2-2
clone_size: .
d_call: .
cdr3_nt: TGTGCCAGCAGCTTGCGCGGGCGAACGACCGGGGAGCTGTTTTTT
cdr3_aa: CASSLRGRTTGELFF

v_call: TRBV5-1
j_call: TRBJ2-7
clone_size: few
d_call: .
cdr3_nt: TGCGCCAGCAGCTTTACACAGGGCTACGAGCAGTACTTC
cdr3_aa: CASSFTQGYEQYF

v_call: TRBV4-1
j_call: TRBJ1-5
clone_size: .
d_call: .
cdr3_nt: TGCGCCAGCAGCCGAGGGGAAGGCAATCAGCCCCAGCATTTT
cdr3_aa: CASSRGEGNQPQHF

v_call: TRBV20-1
j_call: TRBJ1-5
clone_size: .
d_call: .
cdr3_nt: TGCAGTGCGACACCCGCGGGACAGCCCCAGCATTTT
cdr3_aa: CSATPAGQPQHF

v_call: TRBV7-2
j_call: TRBJ1-3
clone_size: .
d_call: .
cdr3_nt: TGTGCCAGCAGCCCTCCGACAGTTAACACCATATATTTT
cdr3_aa: CASSPPTVNTIYF

v_call: TRBV5-1
j_call: TRBJ2-3
clone_size: .
d_call: TRBD2
cdr3_nt: TGCGCCAGCAGCTTGGGGCTAGCGGGAGGAGCAGATACGCAGTATTTT
cdr3_aa: CASSLGLAGGADTQYF

v_call: TRBV20-1
j_call: TRBJ2-3
clone_size: .
d_call: .
cdr3_nt: TGCAGTGCTAGAGATCCAGCGGCGACGACAGATACGCAGTATTTT
cdr3_aa: CSARDPAATTDTQYF

v_call: TRBV9
j_call: TRBJ2-2
clone_size: .
d_call: .
cdr3_nt: TGTGCCAGCAGCGTAGAGTTCTCCGGGGAGCTGTTTTTT
cdr3_aa: CASSVEFSGELFF

v_call: TRBV12-3/TRBV12-4
j_call: TRBJ2-4
clone_size: .
d_call: .
cdr3_nt: TGTGCCAGCAGCAAAAGACAGGAACGAATTCAGTACTTC
cdr3_aa: CASSKRQERIQYF

v_call: TRBV15
j_call: TRBJ2-7
clone_size: few
d_call: TRBD2
cdr3_nt: TGTGCCACCAGCAGGGAGGCTAGCGGGGGCTACGAGCAGTACTTC
cdr3_aa: CATSREASGGYEQYF

v_call: TRBV18
j_call: TRBJ2-5
clone_size: .
d_call: .
cdr3_nt: TGTGCCAGCTCACCACGGATGGAGCAAGAGACCCAGTACTTC
cdr3_aa: CASSPRMEQETQYF

v_call: TRBV10-3
j_call: TRBJ1-1
clone_size: many
d_call: TRBD1
cdr3_nt: TGTGCCATCCAGGGGAACAGGGGAGGCACTGAAGCTTTCTTT
cdr3_aa: CAIQGNRGGTEAFF

v_call: TRBV20-1
j_call: TRBJ1-2
clone_size: .
d_call: .
cdr3_nt: TGCAGTGTTCCGGGTATGGGGGGCTACACCTTC
cdr3_aa: CSVPGMGGYTF

v_call: TRBV6-2/TRBV6-3
j_call: TRBJ1-2
clone_size: few
d_call: .
cdr3_nt: TGTGCCAGCGAAGCAGAAGGCAGCCCTAACTATGGCTACACCTTC
cdr3_aa: CASEAEGSPNYGYTF

v_call: TRBV2
j_call: TRBJ1-6
clone_size: .
d_call: .
cdr3_nt: TGTGCCAGCAGTGAAAGTTCACCCCTCCACTTT
cdr3_aa: CASSESSPLHF

v_call: TRBV11-2
j_call: TRBJ2-1
clone_size: few
d_call: .
cdr3_nt: TGTGCCAGCAGGTGGGGGGCAGGGGAGCAGTTCTTC
cdr3_aa: CASRWGAGEQFF

v_call: TRBV5-1
j_call: TRBJ1-4
clone_size: .
d_call: .
cdr3_nt: TGCGCCAGCAGCCGGGACCCTCAAGGGAGGACTAATGAAAAACTGTTTTTT
cdr3_aa: CASSRDPQGRTNEKLFF

v_call: TRBV7-2
j_call: TRBJ1-3
clone_size: few
d_call: .
cdr3_nt: TGTGCCAGCAGCTTAGCGTCAGGGGCTGGAAACACCATATATTTT
cdr3_aa: CASSLASGAGNTIYF

v_call: TRBV7-9
j_call: TRBJ1-5
clone_size: .
d_call: TRBD1
cdr3_nt: TGTGCCAGCAGCTCGACCGGGACAGCGAATCAGCCCCAGCATTTT
cdr3_aa: CASSSTGTANQPQHF

v_call: TRBV4-1
j_call: TRBJ1-5
clone_size: few
d_call: .
cdr3_nt: TGCGCCAGCAGCCCCCAGGGGACGAACAAGCCCCAGCATTTT
cdr3_aa: CASSPQGTNKPQHF

v_call: TRBV6-2/TRBV6-3
j_call: TRBJ2-2
clone_size: .
d_call: .
cdr3_nt: TGTGCCAGCAGTACCCTCTGGGCCGGGGAGCTGTTTTTT
cdr3_aa: CASSTLWAGELFF